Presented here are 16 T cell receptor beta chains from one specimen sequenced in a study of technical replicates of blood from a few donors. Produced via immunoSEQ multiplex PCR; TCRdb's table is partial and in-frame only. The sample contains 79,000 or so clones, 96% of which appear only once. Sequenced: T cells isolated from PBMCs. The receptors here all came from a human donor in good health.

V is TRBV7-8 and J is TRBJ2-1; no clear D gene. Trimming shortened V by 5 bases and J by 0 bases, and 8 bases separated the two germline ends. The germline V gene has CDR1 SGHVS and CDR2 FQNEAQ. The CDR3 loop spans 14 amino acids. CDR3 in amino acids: CASSHKSSYNEQFF. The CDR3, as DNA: TGTGCCAGCAGCCATAAGAGCTCCTACAATGAGCAGTTCTTC.

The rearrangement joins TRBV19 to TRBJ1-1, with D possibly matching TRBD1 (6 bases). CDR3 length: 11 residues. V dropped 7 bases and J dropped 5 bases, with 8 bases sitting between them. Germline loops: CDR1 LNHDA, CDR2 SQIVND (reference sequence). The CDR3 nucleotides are TGTGCCAGTAACCAGGGGACTGAAGCTTTCTTT. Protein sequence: CASNQGTEAFF.

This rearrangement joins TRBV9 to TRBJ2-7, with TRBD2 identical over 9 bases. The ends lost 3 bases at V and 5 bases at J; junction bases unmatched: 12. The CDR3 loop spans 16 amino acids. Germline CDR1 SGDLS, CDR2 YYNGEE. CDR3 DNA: TGTGCCAGCAGCGCCCCCGCGGGGGGGGGCGCTCACGAGCAGTACTTC. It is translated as CASSAPAGGGAHEQYF.

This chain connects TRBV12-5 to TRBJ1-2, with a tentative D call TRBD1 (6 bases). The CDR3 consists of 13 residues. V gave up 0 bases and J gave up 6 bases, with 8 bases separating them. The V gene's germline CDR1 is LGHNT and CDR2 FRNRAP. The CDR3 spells CASGLVQGHGYTF. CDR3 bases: TGTGCTAGTGGTTTGGTACAGGGCCATGGCTACACCTTC.

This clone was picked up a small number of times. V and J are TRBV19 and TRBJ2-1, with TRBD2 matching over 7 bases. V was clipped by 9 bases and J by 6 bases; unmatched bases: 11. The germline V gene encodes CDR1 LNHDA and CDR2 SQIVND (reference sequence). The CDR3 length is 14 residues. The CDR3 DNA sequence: TGTGCCAGCTCCTTGGGAGGGCTACTCAATGAGCAGTTCTTC. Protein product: CASSLGGLLNEQFF.

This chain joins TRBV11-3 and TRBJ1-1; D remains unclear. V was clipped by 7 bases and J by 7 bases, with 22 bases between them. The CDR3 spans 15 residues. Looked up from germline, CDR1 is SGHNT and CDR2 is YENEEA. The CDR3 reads CASTTPARGSSEAFF. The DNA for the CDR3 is TGTGCCAGCACCACCCCGGCCCGAGGGTCGAGTGAAGCTTTCTTT.

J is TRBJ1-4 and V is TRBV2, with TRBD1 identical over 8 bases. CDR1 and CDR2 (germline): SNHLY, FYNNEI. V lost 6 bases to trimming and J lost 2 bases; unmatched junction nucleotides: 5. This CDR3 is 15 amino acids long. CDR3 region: CASRPDRGTNEKLFF. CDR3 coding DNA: TGTGCCAGCAGACCTGACAGGGGCACTAATGAAAAACTGTTTTTT. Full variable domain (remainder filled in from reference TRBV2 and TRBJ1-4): EPEVTQTPSHQVTQMGQEVILRCVPISNHLYFYWYRQILGQKVEFLVSFYNNEISEKSEIFDDQFSVERPDGSNFTLKIRSTKLEDSAMYFCASRPDRGTNEKLFFGSGTQLSVL.

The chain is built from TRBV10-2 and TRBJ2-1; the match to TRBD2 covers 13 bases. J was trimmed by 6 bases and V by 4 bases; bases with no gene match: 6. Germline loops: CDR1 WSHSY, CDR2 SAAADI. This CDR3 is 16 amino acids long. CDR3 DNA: TGCGCCAGCAGTGTGATAGGACTAGCGGGAGCCAATGAGCAGTTCTTC. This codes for CASSVIGLAGANEQFF.

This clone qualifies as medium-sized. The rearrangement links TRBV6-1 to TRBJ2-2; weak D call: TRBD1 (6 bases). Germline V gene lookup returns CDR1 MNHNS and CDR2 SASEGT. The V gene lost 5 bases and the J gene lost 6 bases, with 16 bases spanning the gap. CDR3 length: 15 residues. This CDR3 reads CASSPLQGYAGELFF. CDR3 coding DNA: TGTGCCAGCAGTCCCCTACAGGGTTATGCCGGGGAGCTGTTTTTT.

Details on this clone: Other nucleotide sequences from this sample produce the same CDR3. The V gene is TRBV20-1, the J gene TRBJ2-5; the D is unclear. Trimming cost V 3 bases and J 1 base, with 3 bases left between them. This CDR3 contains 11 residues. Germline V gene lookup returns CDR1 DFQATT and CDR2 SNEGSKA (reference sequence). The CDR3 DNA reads TGCAGTGCTAGCGGCCAAGAGACCCAGTACTTC. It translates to CSASGQETQYF.

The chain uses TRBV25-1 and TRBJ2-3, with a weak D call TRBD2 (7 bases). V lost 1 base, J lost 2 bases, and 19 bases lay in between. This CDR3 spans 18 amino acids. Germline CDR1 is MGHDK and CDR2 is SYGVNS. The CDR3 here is CASSELQYRRGPTDTQYF. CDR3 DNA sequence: TGTGCCAGCAGTGAATTACAATACCGGCGGGGGCCCACAGATACGCAGTATTTT. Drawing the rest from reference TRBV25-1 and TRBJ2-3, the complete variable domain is EADIYQTPRYLVIGTGKKITLECSQTMGHDKMYWYQQDPGMELHLIHYSYGVNSTEKGDLSSESTVSRIRTEHFPLTLESARPSHTSQYLCASSELQYRRGPTDTQYFGPGTRLTVL.

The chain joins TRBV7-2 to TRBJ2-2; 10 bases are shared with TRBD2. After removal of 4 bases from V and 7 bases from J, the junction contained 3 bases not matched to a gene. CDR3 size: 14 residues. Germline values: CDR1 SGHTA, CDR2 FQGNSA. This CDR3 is CASSSSGSGGELFF. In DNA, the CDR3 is TGTGCCAGCAGCTCTAGCGGGAGTGGCGGGGAGCTGTTTTTT.

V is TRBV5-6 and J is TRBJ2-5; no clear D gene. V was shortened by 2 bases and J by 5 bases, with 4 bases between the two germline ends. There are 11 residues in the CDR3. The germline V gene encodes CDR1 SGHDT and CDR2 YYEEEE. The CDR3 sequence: CASSLRETQYF. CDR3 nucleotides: TGTGCCAGCAGCTTACGGGAGACCCAGTACTTC.

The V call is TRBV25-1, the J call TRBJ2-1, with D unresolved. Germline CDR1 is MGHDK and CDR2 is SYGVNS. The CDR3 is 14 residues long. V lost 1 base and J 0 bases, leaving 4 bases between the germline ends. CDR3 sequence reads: CASSESSSYNEQFF. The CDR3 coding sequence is TGTGCCAGCAGTGAATCGAGCTCCTACAATGAGCAGTTCTTC.

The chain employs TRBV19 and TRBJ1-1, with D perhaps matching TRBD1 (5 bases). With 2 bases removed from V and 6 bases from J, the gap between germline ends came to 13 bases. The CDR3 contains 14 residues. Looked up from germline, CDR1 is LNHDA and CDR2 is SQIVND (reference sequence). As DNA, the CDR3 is TGTGCCAGTAGTATACAGGGTCCTAACCCTGAAGCTTTCTTT. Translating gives CASSIQGPNPEAFF.

In nucleotides, the CDR3 is TGTGCCAGTACAGGGTCGACTTTAATCATGAATGAGCAGTTCTTC. Translated: CASTGSTLIMNEQFF. The chain links TRBV19 to TRBJ2-1, with TRBD1 as a possible D gene (5 bases). CDR1 is LNHDA and CDR2 is SQIVND in the germline V gene (reference sequence). This CDR3 comprises 15 residues. V was shortened by 7 bases and J by 7 bases, with 20 bases between the two germline ends.